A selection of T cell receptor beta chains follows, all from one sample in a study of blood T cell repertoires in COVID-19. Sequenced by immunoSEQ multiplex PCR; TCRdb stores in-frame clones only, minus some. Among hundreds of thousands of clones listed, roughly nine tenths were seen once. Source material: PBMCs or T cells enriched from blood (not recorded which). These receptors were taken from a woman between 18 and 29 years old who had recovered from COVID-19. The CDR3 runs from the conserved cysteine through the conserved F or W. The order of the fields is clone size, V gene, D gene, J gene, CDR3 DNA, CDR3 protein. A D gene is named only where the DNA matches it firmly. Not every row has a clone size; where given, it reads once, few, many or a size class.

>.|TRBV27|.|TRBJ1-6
TGTGCCAGCAGTATATACCGGACTGGGTCACCCCTCCACTTT
CASSIYRTGSPLHF
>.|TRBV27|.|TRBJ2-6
TGTGCCAGCAGACAGGGTTGGGGTGGGGCCAACGTCCTGACTTTC
CASRQGWGGANVLTF
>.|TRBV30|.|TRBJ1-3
TGTGCCTGGAGTGTAGTGGGGCCACGGGACACCATATATTTT
CAWSVVGPRDTIYF
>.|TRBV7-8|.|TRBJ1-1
TGTGCCAGCAGCTTAAAACAGGGTTGGACTGAAGCTTTCTTT
CASSLKQGWTEAFF
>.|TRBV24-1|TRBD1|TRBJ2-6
TGTGCCACCAGCCTCGCGTCCGGGACAGGGGTCTCTGGGGCCAACGTCCTGACTTTC
CATSLASGTGVSGANVLTF
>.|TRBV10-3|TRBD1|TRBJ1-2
TGTGCCATCAGTGAGGGGACAGGGGGTGGCTACACCTTC
CAISEGTGGGYTF
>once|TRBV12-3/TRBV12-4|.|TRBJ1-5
TGTGCCAGCAGTCCCCAACAGATTCAGCCCCAGCATTTT
CASSPQQIQPQHF
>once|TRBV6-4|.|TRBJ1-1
TGTGCCAGCAGAGGGGTATCGGAAGCTTTCTTT
CASRGVSEAFF
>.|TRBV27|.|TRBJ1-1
TGTGCCAGCAGTTCCTACAGTGAAGCTTTCTTT
CASSSYSEAFF
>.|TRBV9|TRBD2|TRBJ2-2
TGTGCCAGCAGCGTAGGGGCTAGCGGAACAACCGGGGAGCTGTTTTTT
CASSVGASGTTGELFF
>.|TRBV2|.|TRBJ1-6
TGTGCCAGCAGTGATGTGAGGAACTCACCCCTCCACTTT
CASSDVRNSPLHF
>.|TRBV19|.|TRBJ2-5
TGTGCCAGTAGTATTAATACTCAAGAGACCCAGTACTTC
CASSINTQETQYF
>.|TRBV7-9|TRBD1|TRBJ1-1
TGTGCCAGCGGGGGACAGGGTCTTAGGACTGAAGCTTTCTTT
CASGGQGLRTEAFF
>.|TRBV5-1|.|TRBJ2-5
TGCGCCAGCAGCTCGGAACTAGGTCCAGAGACCCAGTACTTC
CASSSELGPETQYF
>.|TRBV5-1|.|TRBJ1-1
TGCGCCAGCAGCCCCTCTTTAGCGGGGAGGGGCCCGAACGGGCTGAACACTGAAGCTTTCTTT
CASSPSLAGRGPNGLNTEAFF
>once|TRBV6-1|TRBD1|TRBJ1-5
TGTGCCAGCAGTGATACAGGGGGCAATCAGCCCCAGCATTTT
CASSDTGGNQPQHF
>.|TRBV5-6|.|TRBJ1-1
TGTGCCAGCAGCCTGGGTAAAAACACTGAAGCTTTCTTT
CASSLGKNTEAFF
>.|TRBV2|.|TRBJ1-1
TGTGCCAGCAGTGTGGCCCAGGGCACTGAAGCTTTCTTT
CASSVAQGTEAFF
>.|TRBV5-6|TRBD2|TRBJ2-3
TGTGCCAGCAGCTCGACCGGGACTACGCTCACAGATACGCAGTATTTT
CASSSTGTTLTDTQYF
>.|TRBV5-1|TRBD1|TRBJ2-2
TGCGCCAGCAGCCTTATCCAGACAGGGGTAACCGGGGAGCTGTTTTTT
CASSLIQTGVTGELFF
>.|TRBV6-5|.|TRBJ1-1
TGTGCCAGCAGTTTCAGTGGTTCCGAAGCTTTCTTT
CASSFSGSEAFF
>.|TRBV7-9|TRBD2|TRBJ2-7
TGTGCCAGCAGCTCCGGGGAGAGCGGGGGGGCCGACGAGCAGTACTTC
CASSSGESGGADEQYF
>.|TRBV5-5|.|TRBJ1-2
TGTGCCAGCAGCTTGAATCCTCGGGGGGCGTATGGCTACACCTTC
CASSLNPRGAYGYTF